This T cell receptor beta chain appears in the sequencing data of a study of blood T cell repertoires in COVID-19. The wider study: Recovered participants had two consecutive negative NP/OP PCR tests, healthcare professional clearance, or symptom resolution. In each case, the material was cDNA or gDNA derived from T cells, B-cell-depleted T cells, or PBMCs.

The participants were between roughly 18 and 89 years old and came from under 25 US areas. Under the authors' procedure: Counts of nucleated cells, estimated from reference gene primer amplification, were obtained. TCRdb keeps only in-frame clones here, not all; method: immunoSEQ multiplex PCR. The DNA gave D and trimming, while V, J and clone size come from that table. Counted here are 400,000 or so clones, approximately 89% occurring once; the ten biggest clones make up around 1.9%. The V and J ends lost 5 bases and 8 bases, in that order; junction bases with no gene match: 7. The germline CDR1 and CDR2 sequences are SGHVS and FQNEAQ. The CDR3 has 13 residues.

This chain connects TRBV7-8 to TRBJ1-2, with 8 bases that match TRBD1. The sample was PBMCs or T cells enriched from blood (not recorded which). The source is a man aged 40-49 years in a cohort exposed to, infected with or recovered from COVID-19 (not recorded which). CDR3 DNA sequence: TGTGCCAGCAGCCTACAGGGGGTCGAGGGCTACACCTTC. Protein sequence: CASSLQGVEGYTF.